The T cell receptor beta chain described here comes from a study of blood T cell repertoires in COVID-19. Background on the study: Spain, Italy and the United States supplied samples that represented acute and convalescent COVID-19. Nucleic acid was either cDNA or gDNA, and it came from T cells, B-cell-depleted T cells, or PBMCs.

Germline values: CDR1 SNHLY, CDR2 FYNNEI. Trimming took 6 bases from V and 7 from J, leaving 18 bases between them. The CDR3 has 14 amino acids. In the original workflow: Amplifying reference gene primers gave estimates of nucleated cell counts. Profiled with immunoSEQ multiplex PCR; TCRdb holds only in-frame clones, not every one. V, J and clone size are taken as reported in that table, and D and trimming were inferred from the DNA itself. This sample yields about 85,000 clones, of which around 89% are seen a single time; roughly 4% belongs to the top ten. The chain links TRBV2 to TRBJ2-5, with a tentative D call TRBD2 (5 bases). The clonotype was recovered from a woman at least 80 years old with active or convalescent COVID-19. The sequenced sample was peripheral blood. CDR3 sequence: CASSKDGGLGTQYF. The CDR3 DNA is TGTGCCAGCAGCAAGGACGGAGGCTTAGGGACCCAGTACTTC.